A selection of T cell receptor beta chains follows, all from one sample in a study of radiotherapy plus CTLA-4 blockade in lung cancer. TCRdb's copy holds only in-frame clones and misses some; the assay was immunoSEQ multiplex PCR. The sample has approximately 85,000 clones, around 88% seen once; the top ten hold 2% to 2.5%. The sequenced sample was peripheral blood, obtained from a patient treated with radiotherapy plus ipilimumab. These TCRs come from a human donor with non-small cell lung cancer who had a partial response to radiotherapy plus ipilimumab. Each CDR3 is given with its conserved first and last residue. A D gene is named only where the DNA matches it firmly. Clone size, where shown, is once, few, many, or a class for clones that have expanded.

D gene	clone size	J gene	V gene	CDR3 protein	CDR3 DNA
.	once	TRBJ2-1	TRBV9	CASSTTGTGRYNEQFF	TGTGCCAGCAGCACGACCGGCACAGGGAGATACAATGAGCAGTTCTTC
.	.	TRBJ1-2	TRBV7-8	CASSRRQASNYGYTF	TGTGCCAGCAGCCGCCGGCAGGCGTCTAACTATGGCTACACCTTC
.	.	TRBJ2-7	TRBV4-1	CASSQDRGNYEQYF	TGCGCCAGCAGCCAAGATAGAGGGAACTACGAGCAGTACTTC
.	few	TRBJ1-1	TRBV5-1	CASSVVAGVNTEAFF	TGCGCCAGCAGCGTTGTGGCAGGCGTGAACACTGAAGCTTTCTTT
TRBD1	.	TRBJ1-2	TRBV18	CASSRDRTNYGYTF	TGTGCCAGCTCACGGGACAGGACTAACTATGGCTACACCTTC
TRBD1	.	TRBJ1-5	TRBV6-1	CASSDARGVRLSNQPQHF	TGTGCCAGCAGTGACGCCAGGGGGGTTCGACTTAGCAATCAGCCCCAGCATTTT
.	.	TRBJ1-2	TRBV6-6	CASTIGDGYTF	TGTGCCAGCACCATCGGAGATGGCTACACCTTC
.	.	TRBJ2-1	TRBV5-4	CASSSAEAGYNEQFF	TGTGCCAGCAGCTCTGCGGAGGCCGGATACAATGAGCAGTTCTTC
.	.	TRBJ1-5	TRBV19	CASSILNSNQPQHF	TGTGCCAGTAGTATACTAAATAGCAATCAGCCCCAGCATTTT
TRBD1	.	TRBJ1-2	TRBV29-1	CSVEDITSGQGASGYTF	TGCAGCGTTGAAGATATCACGTCAGGACAGGGGGCTTCGGGCTACACCTTC
.	.	TRBJ2-5	TRBV7-6	CASSLVGRSYQETQYF	TGTGCCAGCAGCTTAGTGGGGCGCTCCTACCAAGAGACCCAGTACTTC
TRBD1	.	TRBJ2-7	TRBV15	CATSRDRGAYEQYF	TGTGCCACCAGCAGGGACAGGGGGGCCTACGAGCAGTACTTC
TRBD2	.	TRBJ2-3	TRBV18	CASSWREGRDTQYF	TGTGCCAGCTCTTGGCGGGAGGGCCGGGATACGCAGTATTTT
.	.	TRBJ1-2	TRBV13	CASSFYNGHNYGYTF	TGTGCCAGCAGCTTCTACAATGGACACAACTATGGCTACACCTTC
TRBD1	.	TRBJ1-4	TRBV28	CASSLTGGDEKLFF	TGTGCCAGCAGTTTAACAGGGGGCGATGAAAAACTGTTTTTT
TRBD1	.	TRBJ2-7	TRBV28	CASRTDRGEQYF	TGTGCCAGCAGAACCGACAGGGGCGAGCAGTACTTC
TRBD1	.	TRBJ2-7	TRBV28	CASARDRASYEQYF	TGTGCCAGCGCCCGGGACAGGGCTTCCTACGAGCAGTACTTC
.	few	TRBJ1-1	TRBV5-4	CASSFSGILGAFF	TGTGCCAGCAGCTTCTCAGGGATCCTAGGAGCTTTCTTT
.	.	TRBJ1-1	TRBV5-1	CASSLAGQGLNTEAFF	TGCGCCAGCAGCTTGGCCGGCCAGGGGTTAAACACTGAAGCTTTCTTT
TRBD2	once	TRBJ2-3	TRBV7-2	CASGRTSGTDTQYF	TGTGCCAGTGGGAGGACTAGCGGCACAGATACGCAGTATTTT
.	.	TRBJ2-5	TRBV28	CASSLRTEYQETQYF	TGTGCCAGCAGTTTAAGGACAGAGTACCAAGAGACCCAGTACTTC
.	.	TRBJ2-3	TRBV6-1	CASSEARGFTDTQYF	TGTGCCAGCAGTGAAGCTCGCGGTTTTACAGATACGCAGTATTTT
TRBD2	.	TRBJ2-3	TRBV7-9	CASSPNLAGAADTQYF	TGTGCCAGCAGCCCTAACCTAGCGGGAGCGGCAGATACGCAGTATTTT